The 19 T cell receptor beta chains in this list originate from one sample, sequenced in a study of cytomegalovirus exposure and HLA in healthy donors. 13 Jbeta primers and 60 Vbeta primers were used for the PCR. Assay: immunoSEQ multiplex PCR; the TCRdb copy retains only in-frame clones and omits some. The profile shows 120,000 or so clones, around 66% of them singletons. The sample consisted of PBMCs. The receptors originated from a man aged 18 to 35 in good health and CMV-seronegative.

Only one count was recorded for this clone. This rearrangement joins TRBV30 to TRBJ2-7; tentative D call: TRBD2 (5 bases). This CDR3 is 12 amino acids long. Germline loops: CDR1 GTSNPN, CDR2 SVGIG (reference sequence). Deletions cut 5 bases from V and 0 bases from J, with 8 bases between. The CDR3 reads CAWRGNSYEQYF. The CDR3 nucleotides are TGTGCCTGGCGGGGTAACTCCTACGAGCAGTACTTC. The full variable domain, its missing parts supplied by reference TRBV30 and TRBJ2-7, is SQTIHQWPATLVQPVGSPLSLECTVEGTSNPNLYWYRQAAGRGLQLLFYSVGIGQISSEVPQNLSASRPQDRQFILSSKKLLLSDSGFYLCAWRGNSYEQYFGPGTRLTVT.

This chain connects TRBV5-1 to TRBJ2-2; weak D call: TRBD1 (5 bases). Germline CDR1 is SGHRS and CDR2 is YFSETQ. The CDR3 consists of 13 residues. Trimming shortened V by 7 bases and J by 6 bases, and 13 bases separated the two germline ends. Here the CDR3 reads CASWKQDPGELFF. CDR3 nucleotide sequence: TGCGCCAGCTGGAAACAGGATCCCGGGGAGCTGTTTTTT.

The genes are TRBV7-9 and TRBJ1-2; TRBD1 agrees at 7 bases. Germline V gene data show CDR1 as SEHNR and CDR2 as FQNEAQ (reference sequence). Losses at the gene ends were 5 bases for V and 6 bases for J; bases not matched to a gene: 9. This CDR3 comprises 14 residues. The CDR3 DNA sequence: TGTGCCAGCAGCGGCGGCACAGGGGTGCATGGCTACACCTTC. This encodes CASSGGTGVHGYTF.

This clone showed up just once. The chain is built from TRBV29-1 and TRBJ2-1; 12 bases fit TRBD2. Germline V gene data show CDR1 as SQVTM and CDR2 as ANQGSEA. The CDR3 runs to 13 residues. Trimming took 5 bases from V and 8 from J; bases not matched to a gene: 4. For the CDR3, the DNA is TGCAGCGTTTCTAGCGGGGGGGCATATGAGCAGTTCTTC. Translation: CSVSSGGAYEQFF.

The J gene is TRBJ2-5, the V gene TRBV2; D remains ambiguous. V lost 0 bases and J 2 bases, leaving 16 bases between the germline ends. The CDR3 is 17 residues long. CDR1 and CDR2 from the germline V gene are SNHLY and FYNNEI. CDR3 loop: CASSEALPTFPQETQYF. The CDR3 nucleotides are TGTGCCAGCAGTGAAGCGCTTCCAACTTTTCCTCAAGAGACCCAGTACTTC. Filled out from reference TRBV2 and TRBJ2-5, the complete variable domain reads EPEVTQTPSHQVTQMGQEVILRCVPISNHLYFYWYRQILGQKVEFLVSFYNNEISEKSEIFDDQFSVERPDGSNFTLKIRSTKLEDSAMYFCASSEALPTFPQETQYFGPGTRLLVL.

CDR3 nucleotide sequence: TGTGCCAGCAGTCTTGCGGGGGGCATCGCAGATACGCAGTATTTT. Its translation is CASSLAGGIADTQYF. The chain carries TRBV6-5 and TRBJ2-3; 8 bases are a match to TRBD2. Germline-derived CDR1 and CDR2 are MNHEY and SVGAGI. The CDR3 has 15 amino acids. V was clipped by 5 bases and J by 4 bases; unmatched bases: 8.

CDR3 in amino acids: CASSSRGGETQYF. The CDR3 DNA reads as TGTGCCAGCAGCTCGAGGGGGGGAGAGACCCAGTACTTC. This rearrangement joins TRBV7-7 to TRBJ2-5; tentative D call: TRBD2 (7 bases). Deletions cut 4 bases from V and 4 bases from J, with 10 bases between. The CDR3 extends over 13 amino acids. CDR1 is SSHAT and CDR2 is FNYEAQ in the germline V gene (reference sequence).

The CDR3 DNA sequence: TGTGCCAGCAGCCCTCACCTCGGCACAGGCGAGCAGTACTTC. This gives the protein CASSPHLGTGEQYF. The J gene is TRBJ2-7, the V gene TRBV28; TRBD1 might be the D (5 bases). The CDR3 extends over 14 amino acids. Per germline, CDR1 MDHEN and CDR2 SYDVKM. Trimming took off 6 bases at V and 6 bases at J, with 18 bases between the two ends.

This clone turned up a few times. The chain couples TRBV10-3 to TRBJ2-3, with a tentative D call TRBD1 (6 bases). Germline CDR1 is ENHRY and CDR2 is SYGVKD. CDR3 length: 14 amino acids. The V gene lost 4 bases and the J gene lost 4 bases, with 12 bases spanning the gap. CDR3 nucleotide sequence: TGTGCCATCAGTGGCCCTGGGGGCCCAGATACGCAGTATTTT. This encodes CAISGPGGPDTQYF.

CDR3 sequence (DNA): TGTGCTACAGCAAAGTTAACTGAAGCTTTCTTT. This gives the protein CATAKLTEAFF. The chain has TRBV2 and TRBJ1-1; D not certain. CDR1 is SNHLY, CDR2 FYNNEI, per germline. This CDR3 contains 11 residues.

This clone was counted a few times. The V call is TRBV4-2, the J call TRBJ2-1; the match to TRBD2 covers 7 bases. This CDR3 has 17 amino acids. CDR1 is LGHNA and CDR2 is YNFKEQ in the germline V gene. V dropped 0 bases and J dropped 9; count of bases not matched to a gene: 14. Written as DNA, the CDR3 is TGTGCCAGCAGCCAAGAAGCGGCGGGCGGGAGAAGGCGTGAGCAGTTCTTC. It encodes CASSQEAAGGRRREQFF.

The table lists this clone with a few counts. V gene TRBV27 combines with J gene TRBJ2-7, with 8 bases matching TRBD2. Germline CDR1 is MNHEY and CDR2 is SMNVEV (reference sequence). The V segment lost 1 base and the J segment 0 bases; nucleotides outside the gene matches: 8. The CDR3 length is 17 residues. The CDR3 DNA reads TGTGCCAGCAGTTTATATTTCGGGAGGGAAAGCTCCTACGAGCAGTACTTC. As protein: CASSLYFGRESSYEQYF.

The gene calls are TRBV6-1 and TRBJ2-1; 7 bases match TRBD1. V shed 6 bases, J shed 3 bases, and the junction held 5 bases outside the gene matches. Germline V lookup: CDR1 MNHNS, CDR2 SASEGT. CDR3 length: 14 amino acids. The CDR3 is CASSDRENYNEQFF. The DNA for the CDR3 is TGTGCCAGCAGCGACAGGGAGAACTACAATGAGCAGTTCTTC.

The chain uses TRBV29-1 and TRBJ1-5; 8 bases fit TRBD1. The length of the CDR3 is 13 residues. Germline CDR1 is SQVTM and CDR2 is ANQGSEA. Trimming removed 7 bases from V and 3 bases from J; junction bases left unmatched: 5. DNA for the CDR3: TGCAGCGCCCGGACAGGGAACAATCAGCCCCAGCATTTT. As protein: CSARTGNNQPQHF.

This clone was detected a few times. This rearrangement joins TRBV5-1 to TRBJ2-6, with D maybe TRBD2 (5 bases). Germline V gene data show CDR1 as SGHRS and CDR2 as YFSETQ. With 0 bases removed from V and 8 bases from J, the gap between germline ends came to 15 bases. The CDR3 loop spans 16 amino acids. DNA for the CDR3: TGCGCCAGCAGCTTGGGGGCTGAGGGCCCGTCCAACGTCCTGACTTTC. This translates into CASSLGAEGPSNVLTF.

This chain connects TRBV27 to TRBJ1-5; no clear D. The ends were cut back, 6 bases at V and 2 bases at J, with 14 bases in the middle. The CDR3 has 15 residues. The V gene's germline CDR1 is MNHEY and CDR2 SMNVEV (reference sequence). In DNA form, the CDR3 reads TGTGCCAGCAGCGATTTCTATGAGGGCAATCAGCCCCAGCATTTT. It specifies CASSDFYEGNQPQHF.

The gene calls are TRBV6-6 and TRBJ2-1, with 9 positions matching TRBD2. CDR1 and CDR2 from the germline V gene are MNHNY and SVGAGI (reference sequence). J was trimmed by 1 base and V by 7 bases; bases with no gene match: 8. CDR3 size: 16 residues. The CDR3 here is CASTTGLASSYNEQFF. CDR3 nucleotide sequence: TGTGCCAGCACTACCGGACTAGCGTCATCCTACAATGAGCAGTTCTTC.

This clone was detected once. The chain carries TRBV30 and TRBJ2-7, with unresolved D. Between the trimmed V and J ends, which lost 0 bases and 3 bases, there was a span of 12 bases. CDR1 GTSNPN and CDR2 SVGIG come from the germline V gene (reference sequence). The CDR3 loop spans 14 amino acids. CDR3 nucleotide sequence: TGTGCCTGGAGTGTAAATCAGCGACTCTACGAGCAGTACTTC. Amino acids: CAWSVNQRLYEQYF.

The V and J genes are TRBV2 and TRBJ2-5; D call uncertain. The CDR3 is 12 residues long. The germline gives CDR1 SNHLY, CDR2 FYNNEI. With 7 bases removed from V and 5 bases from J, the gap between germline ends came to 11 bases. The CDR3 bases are TGTGCCAGCATAGCCAGTAGGGAGACCCAGTACTTC. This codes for CASIASRETQYF.